These 15 T cell receptor beta chains were sequenced from one sample in a study of T-cell memory formation after mild COVID-19. TCRdb called the 5' RACE reads again in MiXCR, with one record for every CDR3 protein. The table includes 470,000 or so distinct CDR3 sequences, around 18% detected once. The source material was PBMCs or a T cell subset sorted from them (not recorded which). The receptors originated from an adult woman who had mild COVID-19 (a few samples of this study predate the infection). Cell type and time point are not known.

There are a few counts of this clonotype. The J gene is TRBJ1-2, the V gene TRBV4-1; tentatively, D is TRBD1 (5 bases). CDR1 and CDR2 (germline): MGHRA, YSYEKL. V was clipped by 1 base and J by 0 bases, with 12 bases between them. The CDR3 has 16 residues. CDR3 coding DNA: TGCGCCAGCAGCCAAGGCAGGGTGGCAGCTAACTATGGCTACACCTTC. This gives the protein CASSQGRVAANYGYTF.

Of note for this clonotype: The limits of the CDR3 on the DNA are not certain, so only TCRdb's listed CDR3 is given. The CDR3 protein is CASSPTFGPGTSTDTQYF. The rearrangement uses TRBV7-8 and TRBJ2-3; TRBD1, the D gene given by the table, was not confirmed from the DNA. Including both end residues, the CDR3 is 18 amino acids long. Looked up from germline, CDR1 is SGHVS and CDR2 is FQNEAQ.

This clonotype was detected only a few times. The chain employs TRBV4-1 and TRBJ2-5, with 9 bases fitting TRBD2. There are 16 residues in the CDR3. V gave up 0 bases and J gave up 3 bases; unmatched junction bases: 5. In germline, CDR1 is MGHRA, CDR2 YSYEKL. CDR3 nucleotides: TGCGCCAGCAGCCAAGAGTTTCTAGCGGGGAAAGAGACCCAGTACTTC. Its translation: CASSQEFLAGKETQYF.

This clonotype was counted once. The V call is TRBV12-3 or TRBV12-4, the J call TRBJ1-1, with D perhaps TRBD1 (5 bases). CDR3 size: 19 residues. V lost 0 bases, J lost 3 bases, and 23 bases lay in between. CDR3: CASSLASSDGQPGDTEAFF. Here the CDR3 DNA reads TGTGCCAGCAGTTTAGCGTCGTCAGACGGGCAACCGGGGGACACTGAAGCTTTCTTT.

The rearrangement uses TRBV20-1 and TRBJ2-6; D not resolved. The CDR3 contains 19 residues. Germline lookup yields CDR1 DFQATT and CDR2 SNEGSKA (reference sequence). Trimming took 5 bases from V and 0 from J, leaving 23 bases between them. CDR3 bases: TGCAGTGCTCCGACCCTGCCGGGCCTACGCCGCTCTGGGGCCAACGTCCTGACTTTC. The encoded protein is CSAPTLPGLRRSGANVLTF.

The J gene is TRBJ1-3, the V gene TRBV12-3 or TRBV12-4, with TRBD1 matching over 11 bases. V was pared by 6 bases and J by 3 bases, with 4 bases of the junction left unmatched. This CDR3 has 15 residues. CDR3 loop: CASSRTGGDGNTIYF. As DNA, the CDR3 is TGTGCCAGCAGCCGGACAGGGGGCGATGGAAACACCATATATTTT.

This clonotype appeared a few times. The V call is TRBV5-6, the J call TRBJ2-2; D uncertain. The CDR3 is made up of 13 amino acids. The germline V gene has CDR1 SGHDT and CDR2 YYEEEE. Trimming stripped 4 bases from V and 5 bases from J, with 9 bases between. The CDR3: CASSPQRTGELFF. CDR3 nucleotides: TGTGCCAGCAGCCCCCAGAGGACCGGGGAGCTGTTTTTT.

A few counts support this clonotype. The chain couples TRBV14 to TRBJ1-2; D possibly corresponds to TRBD1 (6 bases). This CDR3 region has 15 residues. Trimming removed 4 bases at V and 2 bases at J, with 14 bases between. The germline gives CDR1 SGHDN, CDR2 FVKESK. CDR3 sequence: CASSRGQYSNYGYTF. CDR3 bases: TGTGCCAGCAGCCGCGGACAGTATTCAAACTATGGCTACACCTTC.

This clonotype was seen only a few times. The chain couples TRBV4-3 to TRBJ1-5; D not certain. The germline CDR1 and CDR2 sequences are LGHNA and YSLEER. The ends were cut back, 0 bases at V and 2 bases at J, with 8 bases in the middle. The CDR3 totals 15 residues. The CDR3 sequence: CASSQDKAGNQPQHF. CDR3 nucleotide sequence: TGCGCCAGCAGCCAAGATAAGGCGGGCAATCAGCCCCAGCATTTT.

The V call is TRBV7-9, the J call TRBJ2-5, with TRBD2 matching 15 bases. V was clipped by 5 bases and J by 4 bases; unmatched bases: 8. This CDR3 is built from 17 residues. Germline V gene lookup returns CDR1 SEHNR and CDR2 FQNEAQ (reference sequence). CDR3 residues: CASSLNPGLAGGETQYF. CDR3 bases: TGTGCCAGCAGCCTTAATCCGGGACTAGCGGGAGGAGAGACCCAGTACTTC.

This clonotype was counted many times. The chain carries TRBV6-2 or TRBV6-3 and TRBJ2-7; 16 nucleotides match TRBD2. Germline V CDR1 and CDR2: MNHEY, SVGEGT. J was trimmed by 1 base and V by 6 bases; bases with no gene match: 0. The CDR3 consists of 15 residues. The CDR3 DNA sequence: TGTGCCAGCAGGGGACTAGCGGGAGGGTCCTACGAGCAGTACTTC. This gives the protein CASRGLAGGSYEQYF.

The rearrangement links TRBV7-3 to TRBJ2-5, with D perhaps matching TRBD2 (6 bases). This CDR3 comprises 17 residues. Germline values: CDR1 SGHTA, CDR2 FQGTGA. V gave up 5 bases and J gave up 1 base, with 20 bases separating them. The CDR3 loop is CASSLKGMEGCQETQYF. CDR3 DNA sequence: TGTGCCAGCAGCCTCAAGGGCATGGAGGGATGCCAAGAGACCCAGTACTTC.

This clonotype was recorded a few times. The chain links TRBV7-9 to TRBJ1-5; tentative D call: TRBD1 (6 bases). Looked up from germline, CDR1 is SEHNR and CDR2 is FQNEAQ (reference sequence). The CDR3 consists of 16 residues. Trimming took 4 bases from V and 7 from J, leaving 20 bases between them. The CDR3 bases are TGTGCCAGCAGCTCAACGTCGGGGGCTTTGCAACAGCCCCAGCATTTT. Translation gives CASSSTSGALQQPQHF.

The gene calls are TRBV7-8 and TRBJ2-3, with D perhaps matching TRBD1 (6 bases). This CDR3 has 16 residues. Germline CDR1 SGHVS, CDR2 FQNEAQ. V lost 1 base and J lost 2, with 13 bases in between. The CDR3, as DNA: TGTGCCAGCAGCTTAGTGTGGGCAGGGGCCACAGATACGCAGTATTTT. This encodes CASSLVWAGATDTQYF.

This clonotype was seen only a few times. This rearrangement joins TRBV7-2 to TRBJ1-5, with no clear D. V lost 1 base, J lost 7 bases, and 11 bases lay in between. The CDR3 has 14 amino acids. Germline V lookup: CDR1 SGHTA, CDR2 FQGNSA. The CDR3 spells CASSLGLIGQPQHF. In DNA, the CDR3 is TGTGCCAGCAGCTTAGGCCTAATTGGGCAGCCCCAGCATTTT. Looking up the rest from reference TRBV7-2 and TRBJ1-5 gives the full variable domain: GAGVSQSPSNKVTEKGKDVELRCDPISGHTALYWYRQSLGQGLEFLIYFQGNSAPDKSGLPSDRFSAERTGGSVSTLTIQRTQQEDSAVYLCASSLGLIGQPQHFGDGTRLSIL.